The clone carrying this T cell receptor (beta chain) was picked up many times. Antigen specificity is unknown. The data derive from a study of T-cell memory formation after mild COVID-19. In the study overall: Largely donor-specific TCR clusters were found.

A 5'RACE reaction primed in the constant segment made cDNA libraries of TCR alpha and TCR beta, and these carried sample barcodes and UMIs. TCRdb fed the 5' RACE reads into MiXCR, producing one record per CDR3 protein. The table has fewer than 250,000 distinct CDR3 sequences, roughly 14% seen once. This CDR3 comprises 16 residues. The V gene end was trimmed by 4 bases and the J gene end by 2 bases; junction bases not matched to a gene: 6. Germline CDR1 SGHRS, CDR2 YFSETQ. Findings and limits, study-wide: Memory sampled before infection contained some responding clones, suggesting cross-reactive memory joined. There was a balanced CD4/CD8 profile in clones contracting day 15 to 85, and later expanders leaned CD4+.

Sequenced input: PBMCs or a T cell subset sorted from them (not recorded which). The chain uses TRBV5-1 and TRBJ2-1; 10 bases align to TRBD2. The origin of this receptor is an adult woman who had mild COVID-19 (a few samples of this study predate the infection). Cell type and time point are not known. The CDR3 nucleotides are TGCGCCAGCAGCCTCCTAGCGGGAGCAACCTACAATGAGCAGTTCTTC. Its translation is CASSLLAGATYNEQFF.